This record covers a single TCR beta chain. Only in-frame clones appear in the TCRdb table, and some are missing; sequencing was by immunoSEQ multiplex PCR. The sample records 45,000 to 50,000 clones, roughly nine tenths being singletons. The V end lost 5 bases, the J end lost 4 bases, and 14 bases lay between the germline ends. This CDR3 comprises 15 residues. Germline CDR1 reads MNHNS; CDR2 reads SASEGT. These data come from a study of T cell changes during pregnancy in multiple sclerosis. The origin of this receptor is a female donor in good health, enrolled as a control in a pregnancy study. The rearrangement links TRBV6-1 to TRBJ2-2; D perhaps matches TRBD1 (5 bases). Specimen: CD4+ T cells from peripheral blood mononuclear cells, collected in the second trimester of pregnancy. This chain's CDR3 is CASSSQGVGTGELFF. The CDR3 DNA reads as TGTGCCAGCAGTAGCCAGGGTGTGGGCACCGGGGAGCTGTTTTTT.